This paragraph covers one T cell receptor beta chain sequence. TCRdb's copy holds only in-frame clones and misses some; the assay was immunoSEQ multiplex PCR. The table shows about 160,000 clones, with around 96% occurring only once. Trimming removed 5 bases from V and 7 bases from J, with 11 bases in between. CDR3 length: 12 residues. Germline CDR1 and CDR2: MDHEN and SYDVKM. This entry belongs to a study of control samples from healthy donors and cancer patients. The source of this sequence is a woman aged 25 to 39 in good health. Sequenced: blood. This chain joins TRBV28 and TRBJ1-1; D is unclear. The CDR3 loop reads CASSPSDIEAFF. The CDR3 DNA reads TGTGCCAGCAGTCCCTCTGACATTGAAGCTTTCTTT.